The clone carrying this TCR beta chain was counted at least ten times. This record belongs to a study of T-cell reconstitution after alpha-beta-depleted transplantation in children. Trimming removed 3 bases from V and 4 bases from J; junction bases left unmatched: 4. The germline CDR1 and CDR2 sequences are SGHRS and YFSETQ. The CDR3 length is 15 residues. Unique molecular identifiers were used in preparing the TCRbeta library. TCRdb analysed the PCR reads with MiXCR anew, one entry per CDR3 protein. The sample has 200,000 to 250,000 distinct CDR3 sequences, 8.5% to 10% seen once. Sequencing was performed on PBMCs from the stem cell graft donor, taken from the stem cell graft. The gene calls are TRBV5-1 and TRBJ2-1, with TRBD1 matching over 10 bases. The TCR comes from a human donor who donated a stem cell graft to a child with acute lymphoblastic leukemia. CDR3 DNA: TGCGCCAGCAGCTCCGGGACAGGGGTATACAATGAGCAGTTCTTC. It codes for CASSSGTGVYNEQFF.